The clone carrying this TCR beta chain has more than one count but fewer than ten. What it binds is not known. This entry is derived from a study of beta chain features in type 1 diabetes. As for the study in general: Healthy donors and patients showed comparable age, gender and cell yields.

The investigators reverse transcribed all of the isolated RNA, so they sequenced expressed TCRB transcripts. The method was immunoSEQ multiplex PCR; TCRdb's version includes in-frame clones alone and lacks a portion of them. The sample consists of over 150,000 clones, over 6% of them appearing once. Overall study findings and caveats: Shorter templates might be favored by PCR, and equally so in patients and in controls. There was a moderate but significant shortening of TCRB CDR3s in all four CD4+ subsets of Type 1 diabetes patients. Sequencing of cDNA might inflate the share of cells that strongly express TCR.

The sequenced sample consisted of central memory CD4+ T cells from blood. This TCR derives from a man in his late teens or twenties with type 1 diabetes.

Here the CDR3 reads CAWSVGFSGEQYF. In nucleotides, the CDR3 is TGTGCCTGGAGCGTTGGCTTCTCGGGCGAGCAGTACTTC. The gene calls are TRBV30 and TRBJ2-7, with no clear D. Trimming shortened V by 3 bases and J by 6 bases, and 15 bases separated the two germline ends. Per germline, CDR1 GTSNPN and CDR2 SVGIG (reference sequence). This CDR3 contains 13 residues.